A single sample gave rise to the 26 T cell receptor beta chains below, sequenced in a study of identical twins. TCRdb re-called the 5' RACE reads with MiXCR, one entry per CDR3 protein. Among 250,000 or so distinct CDR3 sequences listed, about 7% were seen once. These same records also appear under a second study, on yellow fever vaccine responses in identical twins.

The material sequenced was memory (CD45RO+) T cells sorted from blood. Source of these receptors: a woman aged 18-35 years in good health.

The chain is built from TRBV28 and TRBJ2-7; 9 bases match TRBD1. Germline V CDR1 and CDR2: MDHEN, SYDVKM. After removal of 6 bases from V and 5 bases from J, the junction contained 11 bases not matched to a gene. This CDR3 has 15 amino acids. DNA for the CDR3: TGTGCCAGCAGCTCCAGATACAGGGGGCGCAACGAGCAGTACGTC. Amino acids: CASSSRYRGRNEQYV.

V gene TRBV18 combines with J gene TRBJ2-1; the match to TRBD1 covers 9 bases. The germline V gene has CDR1 KGHSH and CDR2 LQKENI. The CDR3 runs 14 residues. After removal of 8 bases from V and 4 bases from J, the junction contained 6 bases not matched to a gene. The CDR3 coding sequence is TGTGCCAGCCCCCGACAGGGGGTTTACAATGAGCAGTTCTTC. Translated: CASPRQGVYNEQFF.

This clonotype appeared a few times. The genes are TRBV9 and TRBJ1-2; D is undetermined. In germline, CDR1 is SGDLS, CDR2 YYNGEE. Trimming removed 0 bases at V and 5 bases at J, with 17 bases between. The CDR3 is made up of 16 amino acids. The CDR3 protein is CASSVGAMGSPYGYTF. Written as DNA, the CDR3 is TGTGCCAGCAGCGTAGGCGCCATGGGAAGCCCGTATGGCTACACCTTC. The variable domain in full, completed from reference TRBV9 and TRBJ1-2, reads DSGVTQTPKHLITATGQRVTLRCSPRSGDLSVYWYQQSLDQGLQFLIQYYNGEERAKGNILERFSAQQFPDLHSELNLSSLELGDSALYFCASSVGAMGSPYGYTFGSGTRLTVV.

This clonotype was seen at least ten times. The chain couples TRBV5-1 to TRBJ1-3; weak D call: TRBD1 (5 bases). Trimming took off 2 bases at V and 2 bases at J, with 11 bases between the two ends. The CDR3 consists of 15 residues. Per the germline V gene, CDR1 is SGHRS and CDR2 is YFSETQ. The CDR3, as DNA: TGCGCCAGCAGCTTCGATCAGGGAGCTGGAAACACCATATATTTT. Its translation is CASSFDQGAGNTIYF.

This chain connects TRBV5-5 to TRBJ2-7, with D perhaps TRBD1 (6 bases). CDR3 length: 15 amino acids. Trimming took off 0 bases at V and 2 bases at J, with 12 bases between the two ends. CDR1 is SGHKS, CDR2 YYEKEE, per germline (reference sequence). CDR3 DNA sequence: TGTGCCAGCAGCTTGGAGGGGGTACTTACCTACGAGCAGTACGTC. Translation: CASSLEGVLTYEQYV.

The CDR3 DNA reads TGCAGTACCCTAGCTGTTGAGTACAATGAGCAGTTCTTC. Its protein is CSTLAVEYNEQFF. The gene calls are TRBV20-1 and TRBJ2-1, with D perhaps matching TRBD2 (5 bases). CDR3 length: 13 residues. V was shortened by 8 bases and J by 4 bases, with 15 bases between the two germline ends. From germline, CDR1 is DFQATT and CDR2 SNEGSKA (reference sequence).

The genes are TRBV12-3 or TRBV12-4 and TRBJ2-5, with 11 bases matching TRBD2. V dropped 6 bases and J dropped 0; count of bases not matched to a gene: 6. The CDR3 covers 16 residues. Written as DNA, the CDR3 is TGTGCCAGCAGCCAACCGGGACTAGCGGACCAAGAGACCCAGTACTTC. Amino acid sequence: CASSQPGLADQETQYF.

V usage is TRBV7-9 and J usage is TRBJ1-2, with D hard to call. Trimming removed 5 bases from V and 3 bases from J, with 10 bases in between. Germline V gene data show CDR1 as SEHNR and CDR2 as FQNEAQ (reference sequence). There are 13 residues in the CDR3. The DNA of the CDR3 is TGTGCCAGCAGCCGCTGGTCTGACTATGGCTACACCTTC. Its protein is CASSRWSDYGYTF.

This clonotype was seen at least ten times. This chain uses TRBV29-1 with TRBJ2-1; TRBD1 agrees at 10 bases. The CDR3 is 14 amino acids. With 4 bases clipped from V and 8 bases from J, the junction kept 8 bases outside the gene matches. Per germline, CDR1 SQVTM and CDR2 ANQGSEA. CDR3 nucleotide sequence: TGCAGCGTTGTGAGGGGACAGGGGATGGATGAGCAGTTCTTC. Translating gives CSVVRGQGMDEQFF.

This clonotype was counted ten times or more. The chain links TRBV5-1 to TRBJ2-5; 10 nucleotides match TRBD2. This CDR3 contains 15 residues. Per the germline V gene, CDR1 is SGHRS and CDR2 is YFSETQ. V lost 4 bases to trimming and J lost 4 bases; unmatched junction nucleotides: 7. The CDR3 reads CASSPSGGASETQYF. CDR3 nucleotide sequence: TGCGCCAGCAGCCCCAGCGGGGGGGCCTCAGAGACCCAGTACTTC.

This clonotype was counted between two and nine times. This chain connects TRBV24-1 to TRBJ2-1; TRBD2 agrees at 11 bases. The CDR3 spans 15 residues. Trimming cost V 0 bases and J 6 bases; bases outside gene matches: 0. CDR1 and CDR2 (germline): KGHDR, SFDVKD. The CDR3 DNA sequence: TGTGCCACCAGTGATTTGACTAGCGGGGGCAATGAGCAGTTCTTC. Translation gives CATSDLTSGGNEQFF.

The V gene is TRBV12-3 or TRBV12-4, the J gene TRBJ2-1, with TRBD2 matching 7 bases. With 7 bases clipped from V and 0 bases from J, the junction kept 9 bases outside the gene matches. The CDR3 length is 16 residues. The CDR3 reads CASNTKRERSYNEQFF. The CDR3 nucleotides are TGTGCCAGCAATACTAAGCGGGAACGCTCCTACAATGAGCAGTTCTTC.

This clonotype was detected ten times or more. The J gene is TRBJ2-3, the V gene TRBV7-2, with 11 bases aligning to TRBD2. V trimming: 2 bases; J trimming: 6 bases; junction bases outside the gene matches: 7. Germline V CDR1 and CDR2: SGHTA, FQGNSA. The CDR3 loop spans 16 amino acids. The CDR3 nucleotides are TGTGCCAGCAGCTTACTGCCTAGCGGGGGGTACGATACGCAGTATTTT. This gives the protein CASSLLPSGGYDTQYF.

V is TRBV2 and J is TRBJ2-5; D possibly uses TRBD1 or TRBD2 (5 bases each). Germline CDR1 SNHLY, CDR2 FYNNEI. The CDR3 extends over 12 amino acids. V was pared by 8 bases and J by 5 bases, with 12 bases between. The CDR3 DNA is TGTGCCAGCCGGGGCCTGGGGGAGACCCAGTACTTC. Its translation: CASRGLGETQYF.

This clonotype turned up a few times. This chain uses TRBV5-4 with TRBJ2-7; unclear D gene. CDR1 is SGHNT and CDR2 is YYREEE in the germline V gene (reference sequence). This CDR3 region has 16 residues. V was cut by 0 bases and J by 4 bases, with 17 bases left in between. Here the CDR3 reads CASSLGWTAPGYEQYF. In DNA, the CDR3 is TGTGCCAGCAGCTTGGGTTGGACCGCACCTGGGTACGAGCAGTACTTC.

This clonotype was observed at least ten times. CDR3 sequence (DNA): TGTGCCAGCAGCCAAGCTCAGCGGGTGAGCTCCTACAATGAGCAGTTCTTC. Translating it yields CASSQAQRVSSYNEQFF. The rearrangement uses TRBV4-2 and TRBJ2-1, with D maybe TRBD2 (6 bases). V lost 1 base and J lost 0, with 13 bases in between. This CDR3 spans 17 amino acids. From germline, CDR1 is LGHNA and CDR2 YNFKEQ.

V usage is TRBV10-3 and J usage is TRBJ1-2; no clear D. The CDR3 spans 13 residues. CDR1 is ENHRY, CDR2 SYGVKD, per germline. With 4 bases removed from V and 2 bases from J, the gap between germline ends came to 8 bases. The CDR3: CAISVDENYGYTF. The CDR3, as DNA: TGTGCCATCAGTGTGGACGAGAACTATGGCTACACCTTC.

This clonotype turned up a few times. The rearrangement links TRBV7-8 to TRBJ1-4; possibly TRBD1 for D (6 bases). Trimming took 5 bases from V and 4 from J, leaving 11 bases between them. This CDR3 is built from 14 residues. Per the germline V gene, CDR1 is SGHVS and CDR2 is FQNEAQ. CDR3 nucleotides: TGTGCCAGCAGCCTAGGGGGAAGTAATGAAAAACTGTTTTTT. It is translated as CASSLGGSNEKLFF.

The table lists this clonotype with many counts. J is TRBJ1-3 and V is TRBV7-8; D gene ambiguous. Trimming removed 5 bases from V and 2 bases from J, with 10 bases in between. This CDR3 has 14 residues. The germline V gene encodes CDR1 SGHVS and CDR2 FQNEAQ. The CDR3, as DNA: TGTGCCAGCAGCCCGACTCCCACTGGAAACACCATATATTTT. Encoded protein: CASSPTPTGNTIYF. The variable domain in full, completed from reference TRBV7-8 and TRBJ1-3, reads GAGVSQSPRYKVAKRGQDVALRCDPISGHVSLFWYQQALGQGPEFLTYFQNEAQLDKSGLPSDRFFAERPEGSVSTLKIQRTQQEDSAVYLCASSPTPTGNTIYFGEGSWLTVV.

This clonotype has at least ten counts. The chain has TRBV12-3 or TRBV12-4 and TRBJ2-7; TRBD1 agrees at 8 bases. The CDR3 contains 13 residues. The V and J ends lost 8 bases and 4 bases, in that order; junction bases with no gene match: 7. In nucleotides, the CDR3 is TGTGCCAGCGGAGGGACAGGATTATACGAGCAGTACTTC. It is translated as CASGGTGLYEQYF.

This clonotype was observed a few times. The rearrangement links TRBV7-7 to TRBJ2-2, with D perhaps TRBD1 (6 bases). V was trimmed by 5 bases and J by 4 bases, leaving 14 bases between them. Looked up from germline, CDR1 is SSHAT and CDR2 is FNYEAQ (reference sequence). This CDR3 comprises 15 residues. CDR3 region: CASSQGTFFTGELFF. The CDR3 bases are TGTGCCAGCAGCCAAGGGACATTTTTCACCGGGGAGCTGTTTTTT.

In its sample, this clonotype was seen a few times. This rearrangement joins TRBV28 to TRBJ1-3; 9 bases match TRBD1. The CDR3 sequence is 16 residues long. From germline, CDR1 is MDHEN and CDR2 SYDVKM. With V trimmed by 7 bases and J by 1 base, 8 bases remained unmatched. The CDR3 spells CASTQPGTGSGNTIYF. CDR3 in DNA: TGTGCCAGCACACAGCCAGGGACAGGGTCTGGAAACACCATATATTTT.

This clonotype was counted between two and nine times. The V and J genes are TRBV7-8 and TRBJ1-1, with D maybe TRBD1 (6 bases). The CDR3 consists of 14 residues. The germline V and J ends were trimmed by 5 bases and 1 base, with 11 bases remaining between them. Germline CDR1 and CDR2: SGHVS and FQNEAQ. Here the CDR3 DNA reads TGTGCCAGCAGCCCTGGGACACGGAACACTGAAGCTTTCTTT. It codes for CASSPGTRNTEAFF.

The V call is TRBV28, the J call TRBJ1-5; TRBD1 matches at 8 bases. Germline CDR1 reads MDHEN; CDR2 reads SYDVKM. V dropped 5 bases and J dropped 1; count of bases not matched to a gene: 13. This CDR3 comprises 18 residues. The CDR3 protein is CASSLTPGGPGSNQPQHF. The CDR3 DNA reads TGTGCCAGCAGTCTAACCCCAGGGGGCCCGGGGAGCAATCAGCCCCAGCATTTT.

This clonotype occurred a few times. The chain is built from TRBV6-1 and TRBJ2-5; 9 bases align to TRBD1. The CDR3 is made up of 15 amino acids. V shed 6 bases, J shed 2 bases, and the junction held 7 bases outside the gene matches. Germline assignment: CDR1 MNHNS and CDR2 SASEGT. The CDR3 DNA sequence: TGTGCCAGCAGGGCCACAGGGGGCTCACAAGAGACCCAGTACTTC. It encodes CASRATGGSQETQYF.

This clonotype was picked up a small number of times. The CDR3 bases are TGTGCCAGCGGCGAAGGACTAGCGAACACAGATACGCAGTATTTT. It encodes CASGEGLANTDTQYF. The rearrangement links TRBV7-9 to TRBJ2-3, with 9 bases aligning to TRBD2. With 8 bases clipped from V and 2 bases from J, the junction kept 8 bases outside the gene matches. CDR1 is SEHNR and CDR2 is FQNEAQ in the germline V gene (reference sequence). There are 15 residues in the CDR3. The variable domain in full, completed from reference TRBV7-9 and TRBJ2-3, reads DTGVSQNPRHKITKRGQNVTFRCDPISEHNRLYWYRQTLGQGPEFLTYFQNEAQLEKSRLLSDRFSAERPKGSFSTLEIQRTEQGDSAMYLCASGEGLANTDTQYFGPGTRLTVL.